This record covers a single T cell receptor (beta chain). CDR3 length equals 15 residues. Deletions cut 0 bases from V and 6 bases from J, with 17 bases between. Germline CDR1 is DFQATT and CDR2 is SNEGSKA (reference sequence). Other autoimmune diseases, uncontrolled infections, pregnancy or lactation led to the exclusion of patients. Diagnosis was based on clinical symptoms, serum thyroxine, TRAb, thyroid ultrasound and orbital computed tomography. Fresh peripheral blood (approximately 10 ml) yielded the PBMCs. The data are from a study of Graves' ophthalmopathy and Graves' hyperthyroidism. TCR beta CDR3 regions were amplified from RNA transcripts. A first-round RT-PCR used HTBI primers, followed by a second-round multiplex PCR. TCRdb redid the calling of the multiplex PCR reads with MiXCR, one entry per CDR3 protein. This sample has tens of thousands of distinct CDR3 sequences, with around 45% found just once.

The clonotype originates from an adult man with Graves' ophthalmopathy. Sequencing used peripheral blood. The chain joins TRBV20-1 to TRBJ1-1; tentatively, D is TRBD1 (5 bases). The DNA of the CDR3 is TGCAGTGCTAGAGATGGGGTAGCGGGGGACGCTGAAGCTTTCTTT. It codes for CSARDGVAGDAEAFF.